A selection of T cell receptor beta chains follows, all from one sample in a study of blood T cell repertoires in COVID-19. Profiling relied on immunoSEQ multiplex PCR, and the TCRdb table lists in-frame clones only, not all of them. Of about 92,000 clones in the sample, around 85% were seen once. Sequencing input: peripheral blood. These receptors originate from an elderly man with acute or convalescent COVID-19. The CDR3 runs from the conserved cysteine through the conserved F or W. The order of the fields is clone size, J gene, D gene, V gene, CDR3 protein, CDR3 DNA. D genes are given only for firm matches. Where a row states a size, it is once, few, many or the class of an expanded clone; other rows omit it.

NA TRBJ2-2 NA TRBV14 CASSQDERPYTGELFF TGTGCCAGCAGCCAAGATGAGCGGCCTTACACCGGGGAGCTGTTTTTT
NA TRBJ1-4 TRBD1 TRBV10-3 CAISERQGREKLFF TGTGCCATCAGTGAAAGACAGGGACGCGAAAAACTGTTTTTT
NA TRBJ2-7 TRBD1 TRBV6-5 CASSLPGQSYEQYF TGTGCCAGCAGTCTTCCGGGACAGAGTTACGAGCAGTACTTC
NA TRBJ1-1 TRBD1 TRBV13 CASSLDPRAGGWGTEAFF TGTGCCAGCAGCTTAGACCCCCGGGCAGGGGGATGGGGCACTGAAGCTTTCTTT
NA TRBJ2-5 TRBD1 TRBV11-1 CASRRQGVGQETQYF TGTGCCAGCAGGAGACAGGGGGTGGGGCAAGAGACCCAGTACTTC
few TRBJ1-6 NA TRBV7-9 CASSPNDKLSPLHF TGTGCCAGCAGCCCTAACGACAAGCTTTCACCCCTCCACTTT
NA TRBJ1-5 TRBD1 TRBV3-1/TRBV3-2 CASSQTGQGPTRPQHF TGTGCCAGCAGCCAGACCGGACAGGGGCCCACTCGGCCCCAGCATTTT
once TRBJ2-7 NA TRBV21-1 CASSNWREGNEQYF TGTGCCAGCAGCAACTGGCGGGAGGGGAACGAGCAGTACTTC
NA TRBJ1-2 NA TRBV5-6 CASSTDRADYTF TGTGCCAGCAGCACGGACAGAGCAGACTACACCTTC
NA TRBJ2-1 TRBD2 TRBV16 CASSSTSGTYNEQFF TGTGCCAGCAGCAGCACTAGCGGCACCTACAATGAGCAGTTCTTC
NA TRBJ2-1 TRBD1 TRBV5-4 CASSGIDRGPNNEQFF TGTGCCAGCAGCGGCATCGACAGGGGGCCCAACAATGAGCAGTTCTTC
few TRBJ1-3 NA TRBV18 CASSPRSQVSSGNTIYF TGTGCCAGCTCACCAAGATCCCAGGTGAGCTCTGGAAACACCATATATTTT
NA TRBJ2-3 NA TRBV4-2 CASSREERGTDTQYF TGTGCCAGCAGCCGAGAGGAGCGGGGCACAGATACGCAGTATTTT
NA TRBJ1-2 TRBD1 TRBV5-1 CASSPGQGAPNYGYTF TGCGCCAGCAGCCCGGGACAGGGGGCCCCGAACTATGGCTACACCTTC
NA TRBJ2-1 NA TRBV25-1 CASRTTSRYNEQFF TGTGCCAGCAGAACCACTAGCAGATACAATGAGCAGTTCTTC
NA TRBJ1-3 TRBD1 TRBV6-1 CASSELQGSGNTIYF TGTGCCAGCAGTGAACTACAGGGGTCTGGAAACACCATATATTTT
NA TRBJ2-1 TRBD1 TRBV28 CASSLSYRGANEQFF TGTGCCAGCAGTTTAAGTTACAGGGGAGCTAATGAGCAGTTCTTC